This T cell receptor (beta chain) was identified during a study of blood T cell repertoires in COVID-19. V trimming: 8 bases; J trimming: 0 bases; junction bases outside the gene matches: 7. Per germline, CDR1 LNHDA and CDR2 SQIVND (reference sequence). This CDR3 region has 15 residues. Sequencing used immunoSEQ multiplex PCR; TCRdb keeps in-frame clones, though not all of them. The table lists tens of thousands of clones, 90% of them singletons. The chain recombines TRBV19 with TRBJ1-3; 7 bases line up with TRBD1. The sequence came from a man in his fifties or sixties with acute or convalescent COVID-19. The specimen was peripheral blood. The DNA for the CDR3 is TGTGCCAGTTCTGGACAGGCCAGCTCTGGAAACACCATATATTTT. It is translated as CASSGQASSGNTIYF.